This is a list of T cell receptor beta chains from one sample in a study of CD8 T cells in Susac syndrome. TCRdb ran MiXCR on the immunoSEQ multiplex PCR reads and lists one entry per CDR3 protein. This sample has 150,000 to 200,000 distinct CDR3 sequences, with around 94% found just once. Specimen: CD4+ T cells from PBMCs. The receptor source for this set is a human donor with Susac syndrome. CDR3s include the opening cysteine and the closing phenylalanine or tryptophan. A D gene is named only where the DNA matches it firmly. Where a row states a size, it is once, few, many or the class of an expanded clone; other rows omit it.

>TRBJ2-7|NA|NA|TRBV6-2/TRBV6-3
TGTGCCAGCAGTGGTCAACGGGAGCAGTACTTC
CASSGQREQYF
>TRBJ1-1|NA|NA|TRBV6-1
TGTGCCAGCAGTGAACAACAGGGCACTGAAGCTTTCTTT
CASSEQQGTEAFF
>TRBJ1-2|NA|NA|TRBV4-2
TGTGCCAGCAAGACGGTGGCTAACTATGGCTACACCTTC
CASKTVANYGYTF
>TRBJ1-4|NA|NA|TRBV4-2
TGTGCCAGCAGCCAGGCCGGGACGACAACTAATGAAAAACTGTTTTTT
CASSQAGTTTNEKLFF
>TRBJ2-5|NA|TRBD2|TRBV18
TGTGCCAGCTCACCGGCGGGAAGAGGGACTAGCGGGCAAGAGACCCAGTACTTC
CASSPAGRGTSGQETQYF
>TRBJ2-2|NA|TRBD1|TRBV6-2/TRBV6-3
TGTGCCAGCAGTTACCTGGGACAGACCACCGGGGAGCTGTTTTTT
CASSYLGQTTGELFF
>TRBJ1-2|NA|TRBD1|TRBV4-1
TGCGCCAGCAGCCAAGGACAGGGGGCCTTGGGCTACACCTTC
CASSQGQGALGYTF
>TRBJ2-2|NA|NA|TRBV7-7
TGTGCTAGCAGCTTTCGGGAGTACACCGGGGAGCTGTTTTTT
CASSFREYTGELFF
>TRBJ2-7|NA|NA|TRBV12-5
TGTGCTAGTAAAGGGCTGCTCTACGAGCAGTACTTC
CASKGLLYEQYF
>TRBJ2-5|NA|NA|TRBV12-5
TGTGCTAGTGGTCAACGTGGGGGGGAGACCCAGTACTTC
CASGQRGGETQYF
>TRBJ2-3|NA|NA|TRBV4-1
TGCGCCAGCAGCCCTCGCGAGGATACGCAGTATTTT
CASSPREDTQYF
>TRBJ1-6|NA|NA|TRBV20-1
TGCAGTGCTCCGGCGGGGGGAGCGAGGGATTCACCCCTCCACTTT
CSAPAGGARDSPLHF
>TRBJ1-1|NA|TRBD1|TRBV11-2
TGTGCCAGCAGCCCGCGACAGGGGATTCGTGGGGCTTTCTTT
CASSPRQGIRGAFF
>TRBJ2-1|NA|NA|TRBV29-1
TGCAGCGTTGGTTTAGCGGCGTCGGATGAGCAGTTCTTC
CSVGLAASDEQFF
>TRBJ1-2|once|NA|TRBV12-3/TRBV12-4
TGTGCCAGCAGTTTCGCCGCTGAAGGCTACACCTTC
CASSFAAEGYTF
>TRBJ2-3|NA|TRBD1|TRBV29-1
TGCAGCGTTGAAGGGGGACAGGGATCGACAGATACGCAGTATTTT
CSVEGGQGSTDTQYF
>TRBJ2-3|NA|NA|TRBV7-2
TGTGCCAGCAGCACATTCCTGGCAGATACGCAGTATTTT
CASSTFLADTQYF
>TRBJ1-1|NA|TRBD1|TRBV12-3/TRBV12-4
TGTGCCAGCAGCCACGGACAGGGACTTGAAGCTTTCTTT
CASSHGQGLEAFF
>TRBJ1-2|NA|TRBD1|TRBV5-1
TGCGCCAGCAGCTGGGACAGGGGGAATGGCTACACCTTC
CASSWDRGNGYTF
>TRBJ2-7|NA|NA|TRBV20-1
TGCAGTGCTCCGGGACTGCCCCTTCGCGAGCAGTACTTC
CSAPGLPLREQYF
>TRBJ2-7|NA|NA|TRBV13
TGTGCCAGCAGCTTAGGACAGGGCTACTACGAGCAGTACTTC
CASSLGQGYYEQYF
>TRBJ2-7|NA|NA|TRBV18
TGTGCCAGCTCACCAGGCCGGGTCGGGGACTCCTACGAGCAGTACTTC
CASSPGRVGDSYEQYF
>TRBJ1-2|NA|NA|TRBV5-1
TGCGCCAGCAGCGTCGACCGCGAATATGGCTACACCTTC
CASSVDREYGYTF
>TRBJ2-1|NA|TRBD2|TRBV20-1
TGCAGTGCTTTTAGCGGGAGGGGTGCCAATGAGCAGTTCTTC
CSAFSGRGANEQFF
>TRBJ2-7|NA|TRBD2|TRBV7-9
TGTGCCAGCAGCTTAGCAATAGCGGGAGTATACGAGCAGTACTTC
CASSLAIAGVYEQYF
>TRBJ2-5|NA|NA|TRBV7-3
TGTGCCAGCAGCTTACACCAGACCGGCCAAGAGACCCAGTACTTC
CASSLHQTGQETQYF
>TRBJ2-7|few|NA|TRBV12-3/TRBV12-4
TGTGCCAGCAGTTTAGACAGATTCTCCTACGAGCAGTACTTC
CASSLDRFSYEQYF
>TRBJ2-1|NA|NA|TRBV2
TGTGCCAGCAGTCCCGGACAGATGATAGGTGAGCAGTTCTTC
CASSPGQMIGEQFF
>TRBJ1-1|NA|NA|TRBV7-9
TGTGCCAGCAGCTTCCGAGGTAGGGAGGGCACTGAAGCTTTCTTT
CASSFRGREGTEAFF
>TRBJ1-1|NA|NA|TRBV5-6
TGTGCCAGCAGCTTGTCGGCCAGGGAAGCTTTCTTT
CASSLSAREAFF
>TRBJ1-1|NA|TRBD1|TRBV7-9
TGTGCCAGCAGTTCCCAGGGGGCTGAGGCTTTCTTT
CASSSQGAEAFF
>TRBJ1-5|NA|TRBD1|TRBV19
TGTGCCAGTAGTATCTGGACAGGGTTCGGTTTTGATCAGCCCCAGCATTTT
CASSIWTGFGFDQPQHF
>TRBJ2-1|NA|TRBD1|TRBV11-2
TGTGCCAGCAGCTTGAACAGGGGCTCCTACAATGAGCAGTTCTTC
CASSLNRGSYNEQFF
>TRBJ1-1|NA|NA|TRBV20-1
TGCAGTGCTAGGGATATGACAGCGCACGAGGAAACTTTCTTT
CSARDMTAHEETFF
>TRBJ2-3|NA|NA|TRBV30
TGTGCCTGGAGTAACGCCGATCGTCCAGATACGCAGTATTTT
CAWSNADRPDTQYF
>TRBJ2-3|NA|NA|TRBV15
TGTGCCACCAGCCTAGGGGGGCACGGGGGCAGCACAGATACGCAGTATTTT
CATSLGGHGGSTDTQYF
>TRBJ2-1|NA|NA|TRBV20-1
TGCAGTGCTAGGAGGGGGAGGGGCGGGTCCTACAATGAGCAGTTCTTC
CSARRGRGGSYNEQFF
>TRBJ1-1|few|NA|TRBV7-9
TGTGCCAGCAGCTTAGGTACGGAGACTGAAGCTTTCTTT
CASSLGTETEAFF
>TRBJ2-5|NA|TRBD2|TRBV5-4
TGTGCCAGCAGCTTCGGGACTAGCCGAGAGACCCAGTACTTC
CASSFGTSRETQYF
>TRBJ2-7|NA|NA|TRBV20-1
TGCAGTGCTCAGGGACGGGAGATCTACGAGCAGTACTTC
CSAQGREIYEQYF
>TRBJ1-2|NA|NA|TRBV4-3
TGCGCCAGCAGCCAAGCCCCGGGCGACCAATATGGCTACACCTTC
CASSQAPGDQYGYTF
>TRBJ1-3|NA|TRBD1|TRBV5-1
TGCGCCAGCAGCTGGGGCCGGGACAGGGGAGCTGGAAACACCATATATTTT
CASSWGRDRGAGNTIYF
>TRBJ1-1|NA|NA|TRBV6-2/TRBV6-3
TGTGCCAGCAGTTACTTTATGGGTTCGGCGAACACTGAAGCTTTCTTT
CASSYFMGSANTEAFF
>TRBJ2-7|NA|NA|TRBV6-2/TRBV6-3
TGTGCCAGCAGTTTACAGTATGATGTCCAGTACTTC
CASSLQYDVQYF
>TRBJ2-7|NA|NA|TRBV7-9
TGTGCCAGCAGCTTAAGGGGAAACTACGAGCAGTACTTC
CASSLRGNYEQYF
>TRBJ2-6|NA|TRBD1|TRBV7-2
TGTGCCAGCAGCTCTACAGGGGTTGGGGCCAACGTCCTGACTTTC
CASSSTGVGANVLTF
>TRBJ2-5|NA|NA|TRBV20-1
TGCAGTGCTAGGCCGGGGCTGGAGGTGACCCAGTACTTC
CSARPGLEVTQYF
>TRBJ1-2|NA|NA|TRBV12-3/TRBV12-4
TGTGCCAGCAGTTTCGTCGGGGTGCGGGGCTATGGCTACACCTTC
CASSFVGVRGYGYTF
>TRBJ2-1|NA|TRBD2|TRBV24-1
TGTGCCACCAGCCCCCTCGGGACTAGCGGATACAATGAGCAGTTCTTC
CATSPLGTSGYNEQFF
>TRBJ2-7|NA|TRBD2|TRBV3-1
TGTGCCAGCAGCCAACGTAGCGGGGGGGCCGCCGAGCAGTACTTC
CASSQRSGGAAEQYF
>TRBJ2-1|NA|TRBD2|TRBV7-9
TGTGCCAGCAGCCTCGGGGGGTTCATTACCTACAATGAGCAGTTCTTC
CASSLGGFITYNEQFF
>TRBJ1-1|NA|NA|TRBV18
TGTGCCAGCTCCGGGACGGCCGAGGGAGCTTTCTTT
CASSGTAEGAFF